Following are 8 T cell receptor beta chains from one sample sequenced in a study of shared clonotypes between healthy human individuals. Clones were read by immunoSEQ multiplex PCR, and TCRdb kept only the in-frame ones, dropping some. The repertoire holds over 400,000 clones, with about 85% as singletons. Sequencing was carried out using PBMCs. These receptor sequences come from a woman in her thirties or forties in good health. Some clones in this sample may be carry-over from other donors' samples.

The CDR3: CASSYASGRLRETQYF. CDR3 nucleotide sequence: TGTGCCAGCAGTTACGCTAGCGGGAGGCTTCGTGAGACCCAGTACTTC. The V gene is TRBV6-6, the J gene TRBJ2-5; TRBD2 matches 11 bases. Germline CDR1 and CDR2: MNHNY and SVGAGI (reference sequence). This CDR3 is 16 amino acids long. Germline trimming cut 2 bases from V and 5 bases from J; bases unmatched to any gene: 7.

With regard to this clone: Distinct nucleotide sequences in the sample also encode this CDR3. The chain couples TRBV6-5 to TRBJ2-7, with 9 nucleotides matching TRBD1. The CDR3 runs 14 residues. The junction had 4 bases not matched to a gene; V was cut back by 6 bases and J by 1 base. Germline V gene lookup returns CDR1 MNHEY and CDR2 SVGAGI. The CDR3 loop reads CASRRGQGSYEQYF. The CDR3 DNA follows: TGTGCCAGCAGGCGGGGACAGGGTTCCTACGAGCAGTACTTC.

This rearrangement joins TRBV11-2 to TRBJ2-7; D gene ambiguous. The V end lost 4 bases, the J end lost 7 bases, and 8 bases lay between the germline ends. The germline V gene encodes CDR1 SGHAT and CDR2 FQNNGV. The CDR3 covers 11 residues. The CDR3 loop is CASSYRREQYF. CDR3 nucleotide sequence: TGTGCCAGCAGCTACCGTCGTGAGCAGTACTTC.

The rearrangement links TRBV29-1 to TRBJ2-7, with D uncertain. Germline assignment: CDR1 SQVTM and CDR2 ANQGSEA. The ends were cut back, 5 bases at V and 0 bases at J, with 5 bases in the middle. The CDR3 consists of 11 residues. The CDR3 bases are TGCAGCGTTTCGGACTCCTACGAGCAGTACTTC. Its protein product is CSVSDSYEQYF.

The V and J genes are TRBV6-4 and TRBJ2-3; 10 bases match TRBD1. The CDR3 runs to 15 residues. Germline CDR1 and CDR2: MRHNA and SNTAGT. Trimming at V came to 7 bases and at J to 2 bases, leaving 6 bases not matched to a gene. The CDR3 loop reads CASTQTGGSTDTQYF. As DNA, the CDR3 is TGTGCCAGCACTCAGACAGGGGGCTCCACAGATACGCAGTATTTT.

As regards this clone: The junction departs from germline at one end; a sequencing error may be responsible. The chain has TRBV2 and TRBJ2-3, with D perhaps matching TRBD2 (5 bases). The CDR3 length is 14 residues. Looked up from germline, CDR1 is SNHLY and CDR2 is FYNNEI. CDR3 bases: TGTGCCAGCTGTGAGCGGACTAGCACAGATACGCAGTATTTT. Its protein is CASCERTSTDTQYF. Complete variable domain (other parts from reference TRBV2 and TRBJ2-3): EPEVTQTPSHQVTQMGQEVILRCVPISNHLYFYWYRQILGQKVEFLVSFYNNEISEKSEIFDDQFSVERPDGSNFTLKIRSTKLEDSAMYFCASCERTSTDTQYFGPGTRLTVL.

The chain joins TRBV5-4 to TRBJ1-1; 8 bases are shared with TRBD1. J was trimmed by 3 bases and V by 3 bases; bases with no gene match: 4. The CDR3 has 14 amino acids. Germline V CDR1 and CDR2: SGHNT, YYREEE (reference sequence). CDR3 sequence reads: CASSSATGDTEAFF. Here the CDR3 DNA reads TGTGCCAGCAGCTCCGCGACAGGGGACACTGAAGCTTTCTTT.

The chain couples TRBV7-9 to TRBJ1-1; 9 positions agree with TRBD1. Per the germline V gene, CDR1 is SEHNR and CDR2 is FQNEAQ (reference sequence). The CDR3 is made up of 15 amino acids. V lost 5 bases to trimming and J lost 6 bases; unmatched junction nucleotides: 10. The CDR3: CASSPRRTGVPEAFF. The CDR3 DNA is TGTGCCAGCAGCCCCCGCCGGACAGGGGTGCCTGAAGCTTTCTTT.